The next 25 T cell receptor beta chains were all read from a single sample in a study of CD8 T cells in Susac syndrome. With random hexamers, reverse transcription was performed on roughly 0.5 to 1 ug of RNA. TCRdb redid the calling of the immunoSEQ multiplex PCR reads with MiXCR, one entry per CDR3 protein. Altogether more than 95,000 distinct CDR3 sequences are present, around 95% being singletons, with the ten largest covering 0.21%. Material for sequencing was CD8+ T cells from PBMCs. These receptors originate from a human donor with Susac syndrome.

The rearrangement joins TRBV11-1 to TRBJ2-5, with TRBD1 matching 7 bases. Germline CDR1 is SGHAT and CDR2 is FQDESV (reference sequence). This CDR3 is built from 16 residues. V was pared by 2 bases and J by 3 bases, with 9 bases of the junction left unmatched. CDR3 amino acids: CASSLMQGVFEETQYF. The CDR3 DNA follows: TGTGCCAGCAGCTTAATGCAGGGGGTTTTTGAAGAGACCCAGTACTTC.

The count of this clonotype is one. This chain links TRBV20-1 with TRBJ1-1; D is unclear. This CDR3 is built from 12 residues. Looked up from germline, CDR1 is DFQATT and CDR2 is SNEGSKA (reference sequence). V was clipped by 4 bases and J by 1 base, with 7 bases between them. For the CDR3, the DNA is TGCAGTGCTAACCGCGGGAACACTGAAGCTTTCTTT. Its protein product is CSANRGNTEAFF.

The V gene is TRBV6-4, the J gene TRBJ2-3; D uncertain. Germline CDR1 and CDR2: MRHNA and SNTAGT. The V end lost 0 bases, the J end lost 0 bases, and 7 bases lay between the germline ends. This CDR3 comprises 15 residues. The chain's CDR3 is CASSDSVGSTDTQYF. The CDR3 region has the DNA TGTGCCAGCAGTGACTCGGTTGGGAGCACAGATACGCAGTATTTT.

The genes are TRBV6-6 and TRBJ1-6; the match to TRBD1 covers 7 bases. V shed 5 bases and J 6 bases; nucleotides not matched to a gene: 10. Germline CDR1 reads MNHNY; CDR2 reads SVGAGI (reference sequence). The CDR3 is 16 residues long. The CDR3: CASSDLGQESNSPLHF. Written as DNA, the CDR3 is TGTGCCAGCAGTGACTTAGGACAGGAGAGTAATTCACCCCTCCACTTT.

The gene calls are TRBV2 and TRBJ2-3; 7 bases match TRBD2. CDR1 is SNHLY, CDR2 FYNNEI, per germline. The length of the CDR3 is 15 residues. The V and J ends lost 7 bases and 1 base, in that order; junction bases with no gene match: 8. The chain's CDR3 is CASIGLDPRTDTQYF. The CDR3 DNA reads as TGTGCCAGCATCGGACTAGACCCCCGCACAGATACGCAGTATTTT.

The chain carries TRBV13 and TRBJ2-7, with a possible D match to TRBD2 (5 bases). This CDR3 comprises 15 residues. The V end lost 0 bases, the J end lost 3 bases, and 12 bases lay between the germline ends. Per germline, CDR1 PRHDT and CDR2 FYEKMQ (reference sequence). The CDR3 DNA is TGTGCCAGCAGCTTAGGACGGGAAGTGGTCTACGAGCAGTACTTC. This gives the protein CASSLGREVVYEQYF. Complete variable domain (other parts from reference TRBV13 and TRBJ2-7): AAGVIQSPRHLIKEKRETATLKCYPIPRHDTVYWYQQGPGQDPQFLISFYEKMQSDKGSIPDRFSAQQFSDYHSELNMSSLELGDSALYFCASSLGREVVYEQYFGPGTRLTVT.

This clonotype was observed a single time. The V call is TRBV6-1, the J call TRBJ2-7; a possible D gene is TRBD1 (6 bases). The CDR3 runs to 16 residues. The V and J ends lost 2 bases and 3 bases respectively, with 17 bases between them. Looked up from germline, CDR1 is MNHNS and CDR2 is SASEGT. DNA for the CDR3: TGTGCCAGCAGTGAAATAGAGGGGGACGAGAACTACGAGCAGTACTTC. Amino acids: CASSEIEGDENYEQYF.

The CDR3 loop reads CAWGPGGMNTEAFF. As DNA, the CDR3 is TGTGCCTGGGGGCCGGGAGGGATGAACACTGAAGCTTTCTTT. The V and J genes are TRBV30 and TRBJ1-1, with unresolved D. V lost 5 bases to trimming and J lost 0 bases, with 13 bases between them. The CDR3 has 14 residues. Germline V gene sequence: CDR1 GTSNPN, CDR2 SVGIG (reference sequence).

The chain carries TRBV7-8 and TRBJ1-4; weak D call: TRBD1 (5 bases). The CDR3 spans 16 residues. The germline CDR1 and CDR2 sequences are SGHVS and FQNEAQ. The ends were cut back, 0 bases at V and 7 bases at J, with 15 bases in the middle. The CDR3: CASSLASPGMGEKLFF. The CDR3 nucleotides are TGTGCCAGCAGCTTAGCATCACCAGGGATGGGTGAAAAACTGTTTTTT.

The J gene is TRBJ2-7, the V gene TRBV18; the match to TRBD1 covers 7 bases. V gave up 5 bases and J gave up 3 bases; unmatched junction bases: 4. Germline V CDR1 and CDR2: KGHSH, LQKENI. The CDR3 has 13 residues. CDR3 nucleotide sequence: TGTGCCAGCTCAACCGGGACAGACTACGAGCAGTACTTC. Translated, it gives CASSTGTDYEQYF.

CDR3 nucleotides: TGTGCCAGCATAAACACGGGACAGACCACCTACGAGCAGTACTTC. Its protein product is CASINTGQTTYEQYF. The chain recombines TRBV6-6 with TRBJ2-7, with 7 nucleotides matching TRBD1. Trimming removed 7 bases from V and 2 bases from J; junction bases left unmatched: 11. Germline CDR1 reads MNHNY; CDR2 reads SVGAGI (reference sequence). This CDR3 has 15 amino acids.

The chain carries TRBV27 and TRBJ2-5; 13 bases are a match to TRBD2. CDR3 length equals 17 residues. Trimming took 5 bases from V and 2 from J; bases not matched to a gene: 8. Germline-derived CDR1 and CDR2 are MNHEY and SMNVEV (reference sequence). This CDR3 is CASSDLGTSGVQETQYF. CDR3 coding DNA: TGTGCCAGCAGTGACCTTGGGACTAGCGGGGTACAAGAGACCCAGTACTTC.

The rearrangement uses TRBV10-2 and TRBJ2-6, with unresolved D. The CDR3 extends over 17 amino acids. Deletions cut 0 bases from V and 0 bases from J, with 9 bases between. The germline V gene has CDR1 WSHSY and CDR2 SAAADI. CDR3 loop: CASSESASSSGANVLTF. The CDR3 nucleotides are TGCGCCAGCAGTGAGTCGGCTTCATCCTCTGGGGCCAACGTCCTGACTTTC.

In nucleotides, the CDR3 is TGCGCCAGCAGCCAAGATTGGCGGGCAACTAATGAAAAACTGTTTTTT. The encoded protein is CASSQDWRATNEKLFF. The chain combines TRBV4-1 with TRBJ1-4; D uncertain. CDR1 and CDR2 from the germline V gene are MGHRA and YSYEKL. The V end was cut by 0 bases, the J end by 0 bases, with 8 bases between. CDR3 length equals 16 residues.

This clonotype was picked up a small number of times. The genes are TRBV24-1 and TRBJ2-3; D is undetermined. The CDR3 is made up of 17 amino acids. The germline V and J ends were trimmed by 3 bases and 4 bases, with 19 bases remaining between them. Germline V gives CDR1 KGHDR, CDR2 SFDVKD. This CDR3 reads CATSDADTAPVPDTQYF. DNA of the CDR3: TGTGCCACCAGTGATGCTGACACGGCCCCTGTGCCAGATACGCAGTATTTT.

The chain joins TRBV6-6 to TRBJ1-5; 7 positions agree with TRBD1. Germline V gene data show CDR1 as MNHNY and CDR2 as SVGAGI (reference sequence). Trimming at V came to 4 bases and at J to 6 bases, leaving 9 bases not matched to a gene. This CDR3 has 15 residues. CDR3 bases: TGTGCCAGCAGTTTACAGGGGAGCGAAAGTCAGCCCCAGCATTTT. Amino acids: CASSLQGSESQPQHF.

This chain connects TRBV30 to TRBJ2-6; perhaps TRBD2 as D (6 bases). The V end was cut by 5 bases, the J end by 0 bases, with 14 bases between. Germline CDR1 and CDR2: GTSNPN and SVGIG (reference sequence). This CDR3 spans 16 amino acids. The CDR3 sequence: CAWGGTGLSGANVLTF. CDR3 nucleotides: TGTGCCTGGGGGGGGACGGGGCTCTCTGGGGCCAACGTCCTGACTTTC.

The V and J genes are TRBV7-2 and TRBJ2-3, with D maybe TRBD2 (6 bases). V was cut by 5 bases and J by 10 bases, with 19 bases left in between. This CDR3 is built from 14 residues. Germline V CDR1 and CDR2: SGHTA, FQGNSA. The CDR3 DNA reads as TGTGCCAGCAGCCCCAGGTCACGGGGGTGGGCGCAGTATTTT. Translation gives CASSPRSRGWAQYF.

This sequence joins TRBV5-6 and TRBJ2-7, with D perhaps matching TRBD1 or TRBD2 (5 bases each). V was pared by 3 bases and J by 0 bases, with 10 bases between. The CDR3 length is 14 residues. Germline V gene lookup returns CDR1 SGHDT and CDR2 YYEEEE. The CDR3 reads CASSSGTPSYEQYF. The CDR3 DNA is TGTGCCAGCAGCTCCGGGACGCCCTCCTACGAGCAGTACTTC.

The J gene is TRBJ1-2, the V gene TRBV7-9, with TRBD1 matching 9 bases. The CDR3 spans 13 residues. V trimming: 7 bases; J trimming: 8 bases; junction bases outside the gene matches: 8. Germline V gene lookup returns CDR1 SEHNR and CDR2 FQNEAQ (reference sequence). The CDR3: CASTDDRGFGYTF. The CDR3, as DNA: TGTGCCAGCACCGATGACAGGGGGTTCGGCTACACCTTC.

The V and J genes are TRBV6-5 and TRBJ1-2; D is uncertain. With 7 bases removed from V and 6 bases from J, the gap between germline ends came to 15 bases. This CDR3 region has 13 residues. The germline V gene has CDR1 MNHEY and CDR2 SVGAGI. In nucleotides, the CDR3 is TGTGCCAGCAAACTCAAGGGAGGCCATGGCTACACCTTC. As protein: CASKLKGGHGYTF.

The gene calls are TRBV7-9 and TRBJ2-7, with D possibly matching TRBD1 (6 bases). Germline assignment: CDR1 SEHNR and CDR2 FQNEAQ (reference sequence). The V end was cut by 6 bases, the J end by 1 base, with 13 bases between. The CDR3 length is 14 residues. The DNA for the CDR3 is TGTGCCAGCAGTAGACAGGAGCGTTCCTACGAGCAGTACTTC. This gives the protein CASSRQERSYEQYF.

The chain couples TRBV11-2 to TRBJ2-1; 7 bases fit TRBD1. Germline V gene lookup returns CDR1 SGHAT and CDR2 FQNNGV. Trimming cost V 5 bases and J 4 bases; bases outside gene matches: 8. The CDR3 contains 15 residues. CDR3 sequence (DNA): TGTGCCAGCAGCCTAACAGGGGAAATTTACAATGAGCAGTTCTTC. Its protein is CASSLTGEIYNEQFF.

This sequence joins TRBV3-1 and TRBJ2-7; TRBD1 matches 9 bases. J lost 3 bases, V lost 4 bases, and 7 bases had no gene match. CDR3 size: 15 residues. CDR1 LGHDT and CDR2 YNNKEL come from the germline V gene (reference sequence). The CDR3 region has the DNA TGTGCCAGCAGCCGCCCGGGACAGGGAGTCTACGAGCAGTACTTC. Its translation is CASSRPGQGVYEQYF.

There are a few counts of this clonotype. The genes are TRBV9 and TRBJ2-7, with 10 bases identical to TRBD1. J lost 2 bases, V lost 7 bases, and 6 bases had no gene match. Per germline, CDR1 SGDLS and CDR2 YYNGEE. This CDR3 is 14 amino acids long. The CDR3 protein is CASSRDRGTYEQYF. The CDR3 DNA follows: TGTGCCAGCTCCCGGGACAGGGGCACCTACGAGCAGTACTTC.